This T cell receptor (beta chain) was recorded in a study of blood T cell repertoires in COVID-19. Looked up from germline, CDR1 is SGHVS and CDR2 is FNYEAQ. The V gene lost 3 bases and the J gene lost 0 bases, with 18 bases spanning the gap. This CDR3 region has 17 residues. Original processing methods: Scientists estimated how many nucleated cells there were by amplifying reference gene primers. TCRdb's table, derived via immunoSEQ multiplex PCR, lists solely in-frame clones and lacks some. The V and J calls and clone size were taken over from that table, and D and trimming were inferred from the DNA. The data show 200,000 or so clones, 65% to 90% seen once. Participants spanned ages about 18 to 100 years and resided in over 20 US areas. Participants were placed into cohorts based on the clinical history they reported.

This rearrangement joins TRBV7-6 to TRBJ2-7, with no clear D. Sequenced: PBMCs or T cells enriched from blood (not recorded which). This clonotype was obtained from a woman between 40 and 55 years old with acute COVID-19. CDR3 loop: CASSFDGWPPRSYEQYF. The DNA for the CDR3 is TGTGCCAGCAGCTTCGACGGGTGGCCCCCTCGCTCCTACGAGCAGTACTTC.